This T cell receptor (beta chain) was recovered during a study of cytomegalovirus exposure and HLA in healthy donors. Findings and caveats of the study: In a later analysis, fewer than 20,000 TCR beta sequences were associated with HLA alleles at 0.05 false discovery rate. Analysis performed later showed TCR beta chains linked to HLA being more clonally expanded than equally common others. Most TCRs appeared rarely, but some public TCRs recurred in many donors. Analyses of presence/absence relied on an assumption of roughly uniform sequencing depth across donors.

In the PCR, 60 Vbeta and 13 Jbeta primers were used. The data were produced by immunoSEQ multiplex PCR, yet TCRdb's version contains in-frame clones alone and is incomplete. The sample has 150,000 or so clones, around 80% seen once. This clone has a single count. Its specificity is unknown. Material for sequencing was PBMCs. The source of this sequence is a woman aged 40 to 50 in good health and CMV-seronegative.

CDR3 bases: TGTGCCAGCAGCTTGATGGTAGCGGGGGGAAGCACAGATACGCAGTATTTT. Its protein is CASSLMVAGGSTDTQYF. The chain uses TRBV5-6 and TRBJ2-3, with TRBD2 matching 10 bases. There are 17 residues in the CDR3. J gave up 0 bases and V 1 base, and 5 bases lay outside the gene matches. Germline V gives CDR1 SGHDT, CDR2 YYEEEE.